This T cell receptor (beta chain) was captured in a study of early T cells in non-severe SARS-CoV-2 infection. With 1 base removed from V and 5 bases from J, the gap between germline ends came to 11 bases. The length of the CDR3 is 15 residues. CDR1 and CDR2 from the germline V gene are SNHLY and FYNNEI. Researchers tagged individual cDNA molecules with unique molecular identifiers. TCRdb reprocessed the 5' RACE reads via MiXCR and lists one record per CDR3 protein. The sample lists around 67,000 distinct CDR3 sequences, around an eighth occurring once. The table lists this clonotype with many counts. The antigen is unknown. Study-wide results and limits: CD4 and private specificities were missed by VDJdb matching, which favored anti-spike CD8 responses.

Sequencing was carried out using whole blood. The sequence derives from an adult who was a healthcare worker with PCR-confirmed SARS-CoV-2 infection or an uninfected control (not recorded which). The chain recombines TRBV2 with TRBJ2-2; either TRBD1 or TRBD2 may supply D (5 bases each). CDR3 coding DNA: TGTGCCAGCAGTGAAGGGGGGAGCGGTACCGGGGAGCTGTTTTTT. Translating gives CASSEGGSGTGELFF.